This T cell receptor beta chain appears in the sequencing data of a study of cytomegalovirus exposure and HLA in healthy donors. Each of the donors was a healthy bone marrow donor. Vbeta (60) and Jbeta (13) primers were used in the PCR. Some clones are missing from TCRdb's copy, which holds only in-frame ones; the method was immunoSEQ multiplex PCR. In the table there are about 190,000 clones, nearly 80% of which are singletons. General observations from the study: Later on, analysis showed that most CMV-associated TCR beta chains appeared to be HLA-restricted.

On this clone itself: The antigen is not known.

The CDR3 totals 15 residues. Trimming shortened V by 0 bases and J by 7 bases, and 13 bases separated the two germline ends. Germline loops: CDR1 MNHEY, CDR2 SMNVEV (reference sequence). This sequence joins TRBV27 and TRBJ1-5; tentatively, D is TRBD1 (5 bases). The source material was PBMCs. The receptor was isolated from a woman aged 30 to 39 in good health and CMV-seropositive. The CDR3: CASSLSLDRLQPQHF. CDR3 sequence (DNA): TGTGCCAGCAGTTTATCCCTAGACAGACTCCAGCCCCAGCATTTT.